This T cell receptor (beta chain) was observed in a study of cytomegalovirus exposure and HLA in healthy donors. A word on this clone: Its antigen is still unknown.

The PCR was carried out with 60 Vbeta primers and 13 Jbeta primers. Assay used: immunoSEQ multiplex PCR; TCRdb lists only in-frame clones, some missing. The sample holds some 130,000 clones. CDR1 MNHNS and CDR2 SASEGT come from the germline V gene. Trimming removed 8 bases at V and 4 bases at J, with 8 bases between. This CDR3 is 11 amino acids long. Study results and limitations: A prior analysis recorded that most TCR beta V segments were productive about 87% or about 30% of the time. A later examination showed that TCR association rates differed by HLA locus, with DRB1 most and HLA-C fewest.

This TCR was sampled from a man younger than 35 in good health and CMV-seronegative. Sequences were obtained from PBMCs. V gene TRBV6-1 combines with J gene TRBJ1-1, with D uncertain. CDR3 sequence (DNA): TGTGCCAGCGGCCATGGCACTGAAGCTTTCTTT. Its protein is CASGHGTEAFF.